These 10 T cell receptor beta chains share one sample of origin, sequenced in a study of T cell repertoires in cytomegalovirus infection. The antigens for these receptors are not known. TCRdb called the reads again in MiXCR, with one record for every CDR3 protein. The repertoire includes about 890,000 distinct CDR3 sequences, 30% to 40% of them detected once, and around 15% sits in the top ten. The sequencing used cultured CD8+ T cells from PBMCs, collected from culture after CMV antigen stimulation. Receptors were obtained from a human donor in good health (CMV status not recorded). Some clones in this sample may be carry-over from other donors' samples.

In its sample, this clonotype was seen a few times. The chain links TRBV7-6 to TRBJ2-1; TRBD1 is a possible D gene (5 bases). Looked up from germline, CDR1 is SGHVS and CDR2 is FNYEAQ. This CDR3 spans 14 amino acids. V lost 5 bases to trimming and J lost 9 bases, with 17 bases between them. This chain's CDR3 is CASSLGQNYGEQFF. CDR3 in DNA: TGTGCCAGCAGCCTTGGACAAAACTACGGTGAGCAGTTCTTC.

The sample holds one count of this clonotype. The chain links TRBV7-3 to TRBJ1-5; the match to TRBD1 covers 10 bases. Germline-derived CDR1 and CDR2 are SGHTA and FQGTGA. V trimming: 5 bases; J trimming: 1 base; junction bases outside the gene matches: 17. The CDR3 consists of 20 residues. CDR3 region: CASSDRGPVFSGRSNQPQHF. The CDR3 region has the DNA TGTGCCAGCAGCGACAGGGGGCCGGTGTTTTCGGGTCGGAGCAATCAGCCCCAGCATTTT.

As concerns this clonotype: Sequence at one end of the junction differs from germline and may be a read error. The chain has TRBV4-3 and TRBJ2-2, with D perhaps matching TRBD2 (5 bases). The CDR3 totals 13 residues. CDR1 is LGHNA, CDR2 YSLEER, per germline. The CDR3 region has the DNA TGCGCCAACAGCCAACTAGGCGCCGGGGAGCTGTTTTTT. Protein: CANSQLGAGELFF.

The sample holds one count of this clonotype. The chain uses TRBV12-3 or TRBV12-4 and TRBJ1-2; D perhaps matches TRBD1 (5 bases). CDR3 length: 19 residues. The V and J ends lost 1 base and 1 base respectively, with 22 bases between them. The CDR3 nucleotides are TGTGCCAGCAGTTTAGTGGTGACAGAAGTTGTCGGGGATAACTATGGCTACACCTTC. Protein: CASSLVVTEVVGDNYGYTF.

This clonotype was seen a single time. The V and J genes are TRBV18 and TRBJ1-1; D is unresolved. V lost 0 bases and J 6 bases, leaving 8 bases between the germline ends. Germline lookup yields CDR1 KGHSH and CDR2 LQKENI. The CDR3 length is 13 residues. The CDR3 nucleotides are TGTGCCAGCTCACCACCCGACACCTCTGAAGCTTTCTTT. Translated: CASSPPDTSEAFF.

This clonotype was seen a few times. The genes are TRBV27 and TRBJ1-1; 10 bases are shared with TRBD1. The CDR3 loop spans 17 amino acids. Trimming cost V 5 bases and J 1 base; bases outside gene matches: 10. The germline V gene encodes CDR1 MNHEY and CDR2 SMNVEV (reference sequence). The CDR3 region is CASSTTDRGQGNTEAFF. The CDR3 DNA follows: TGTGCCAGCAGTACTACAGACAGGGGGCAAGGGAACACTGAAGCTTTCTTT.

The sample holds a few counts of this clonotype. The V call is TRBV4-1, the J call TRBJ2-7; D assignment may be TRBD1 or TRBD2 (5 bases each). Germline values: CDR1 MGHRA, CDR2 YSYEKL. The CDR3 consists of 15 residues. The V end was cut by 0 bases, the J end by 4 bases, with 13 bases between. The CDR3 DNA sequence: TGCGCCAGCAGCCAAGAATATACCGGGACGTACGAGCAGTACTTC. It is translated as CASSQEYTGTYEQYF.

The V and J genes are TRBV12-3 or TRBV12-4 and TRBJ2-3; 7 bases line up with TRBD1. The J segment lost 4 bases and the V segment lost 6 bases, leaving 13 bases of the junction unmatched. The CDR3 loop spans 16 amino acids. This CDR3 reads CASRPGTELGPDTQYF. CDR3 nucleotide sequence: TGTGCCAGCAGACCTGGGACAGAACTAGGGCCAGATACGCAGTATTTT.

There are many counts of this clonotype. The chain has TRBV7-2 and TRBJ2-1; TRBD1 agrees at 7 bases. Per the germline V gene, CDR1 is SGHTA and CDR2 is FQGNSA. CDR3 length: 15 amino acids. V shed 5 bases, J shed 3 bases, and the junction held 7 bases outside the gene matches. The chain's CDR3 is CASSTAGTVYNEQFF. The CDR3 DNA reads TGTGCCAGCAGCACCGCCGGGACAGTCTACAATGAGCAGTTCTTC. Full variable domain (missing parts from reference TRBV7-2 and TRBJ2-1): GAGVSQSPSNKVTEKGKDVELRCDPISGHTALYWYRQSLGQGLEFLIYFQGNSAPDKSGLPSDRFSAERTGGSVSTLTIQRTQQEDSAVYLCASSTAGTVYNEQFFGPGTRLTVL.

J is TRBJ2-7 and V is TRBV19; D might be TRBD1 or TRBD2, each matching 5 bases. There are 11 residues in the CDR3. CDR1 and CDR2 (germline): LNHDA, SQIVND (reference sequence). V was trimmed by 9 bases and J by 5 bases, leaving 11 bases between them. Here the CDR3 reads CASFGGDEQYF. CDR3 in DNA: TGTGCCAGCTTTGGGGGAGACGAGCAGTACTTC.